A single sample is the source of the 2 T cell receptor beta chains below, sequenced in a study of blood T cell repertoires in COVID-19 (dated by TCRdb to the early 2020s). The receptor library was made with the immunoSEQ multiplex PCR assay. TCRdb took this table from immuneACCESS and kept in-frame rearrangements with V and J called. Such tables lack part of the clones; where checked against another copy, unresolved V genes explain under half of the gap, and the rest is unexplained. Recorded for this sample are 150,000 to 200,000 clones; roughly 82% of them occurred a single time. The ten largest account for around 8.6% of the sample. Sequenced input: PBMCs or T cells enriched from blood (not recorded which). Receptor source: a woman in her 30s who had recovered from COVID-19.

This CDR3 is CASSLGLAGGPGYEQYF. CDR3 bases: TGTGCCAGCAGCTTGGGACTAGCGGGAGGGCCGGGCTACGAGCAGTACTTC. The chain is built from TRBV5-5 and TRBJ2-7, with 14 bases fitting TRBD2. The V segment lost 0 bases and the J segment 3 bases; nucleotides outside the gene matches: 5. The CDR3 is 17 amino acids. CDR1 and CDR2 (germline): SGHKS, YYEKEE (reference sequence).

The V gene is TRBV7-9, the J gene TRBJ1-5; a possible D gene is TRBD1 (6 bases). Deletions cut 1 base from V and 3 bases from J, with 10 bases between. Germline CDR1 SEHNR, CDR2 FQNEAQ (reference sequence). The CDR3 is 15 residues long. CDR3 in DNA: TGTGCCAGCAGCTTAGGGGGGCAGGTCAATCAGCCCCAGCATTTT. Translation: CASSLGGQVNQPQHF.